What follows are 5 T cell receptor beta chains derived from one specimen sequenced in a study of blood T cell repertoires in COVID-19. Generated by immunoSEQ multiplex PCR, the TCRdb table keeps only in-frame clones and is missing some. The sample lists 380,000 or so clones; 75% to 90% were seen once. The specimen sequenced was peripheral blood. The receptor set was obtained from an older woman with COVID-19, enrolled during active disease.

The chain carries TRBV5-5 and TRBJ2-1, with D unresolved. In germline, CDR1 is SGHKS, CDR2 YYEKEE (reference sequence). V lost 1 base to trimming and J lost 9 bases, with 5 bases between them. The CDR3 consists of 11 residues. The CDR3 DNA follows: TGTGCCAGCAGCTTGTCGGTTGAGCAGTTCTTC. Translating it yields CASSLSVEQFF.

This chain links TRBV7-8 with TRBJ1-2; D remains unclear. Germline lookup yields CDR1 SGHVS and CDR2 FQNEAQ. This CDR3 is built from 13 residues. Trimming stripped 2 bases from V and 0 bases from J, with 4 bases between. The chain's CDR3 is CASSLTANYGYTF. The CDR3 bases are TGTGCCAGCAGCTTAACAGCTAACTATGGCTACACCTTC.

The chain uses TRBV11-3 and TRBJ1-2; 12 bases align to TRBD1. Germline-derived CDR1 and CDR2 are SGHNT and YENEEA. Germline trimming cut 5 bases from V and 7 bases from J; bases unmatched to any gene: 8. The CDR3 has 15 amino acids. The CDR3 DNA reads TGTGCCAGCAGCCCGCGGGACAGGGGGCAGGGTGGCTACACCTTC. Amino acid sequence: CASSPRDRGQGGYTF.

The CDR3 DNA reads as TGTGCTAGTGGTTTGGCTCCTGGGACTAGCGGGGGTGATACGCAGTATTTT. As protein: CASGLAPGTSGGDTQYF. The chain couples TRBV12-5 to TRBJ2-3, with TRBD2 identical over 14 bases. V trimming: 1 base; J trimming: 6 bases; junction bases outside the gene matches: 6. CDR3 length equals 17 residues. The germline V gene has CDR1 LGHNT and CDR2 FRNRAP.

The rearrangement joins TRBV27 to TRBJ1-6, with a weak D call TRBD1 (6 bases). CDR3 size: 15 residues. Trimming cost V 0 bases and J 6 bases, with 9 bases left between them. The germline V gene encodes CDR1 MNHEY and CDR2 SMNVEV (reference sequence). This CDR3 is CASSLSQGTNSPLHF. The DNA of the CDR3 is TGTGCCAGCAGTTTATCCCAGGGGACTAATTCACCCCTCCACTTT.